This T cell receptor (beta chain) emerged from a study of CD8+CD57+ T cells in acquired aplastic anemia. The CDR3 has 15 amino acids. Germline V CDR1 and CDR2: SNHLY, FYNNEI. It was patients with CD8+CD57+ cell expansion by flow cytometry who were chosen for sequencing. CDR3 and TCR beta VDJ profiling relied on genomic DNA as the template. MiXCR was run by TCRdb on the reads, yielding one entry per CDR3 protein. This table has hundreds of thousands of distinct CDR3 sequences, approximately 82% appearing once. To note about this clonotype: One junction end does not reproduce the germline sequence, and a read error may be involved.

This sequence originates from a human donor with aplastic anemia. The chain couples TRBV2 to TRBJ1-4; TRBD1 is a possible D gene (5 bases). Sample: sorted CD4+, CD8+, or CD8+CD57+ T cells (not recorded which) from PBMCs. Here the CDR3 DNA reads TGTGCCAGCAGTATTGGACGGGGCCCAAATGGAAAACTGTTTTTT. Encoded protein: CASSIGRGPNGKLFF.